This record covers a single T cell receptor (beta chain). Its specificity is unknown. One end of the junction does not line up with germline, which may come from a read error. This CDR3 region has 13 residues. The germline gives CDR1 SNHLY, CDR2 FYNNEI. Extraction of RNA preceded its reverse transcription into cDNA, which served as the sequencing template. Assay: immunoSEQ multiplex PCR; the TCRdb copy retains only in-frame clones and omits some. Of about 150,000 clones in the sample, around 50% were seen once. The data were taken from a study of CD8+ T cells in alopecia areata. About the research overall: Treated patients were dosed with oral tofacitinib, taking 5 to 10 mg twice daily. A 6-month off-drug phase came after tofacitinib, which had lasted 6 to 18 months.

General study findings and limits: Normal skin's resident alphabeta T cells are sequenced alongside lesional scalp T cells.

V gene TRBV2 combines with J gene TRBJ2-7; no reliable D call. The sequence was collected from a human donor with alopecia areata. Here the sequenced sample was CD8+ T cells sorted from blood, taken at week 0. The CDR3 coding sequence is TGTGCCAGCAGGGAAGGACGGATCTACGAGCAGTACTTC. Residues: CASREGRIYEQYF.